A selection of T cell receptor beta chains follows, all from one sample in a study of blood T cell repertoires in COVID-19. The repertoire was sequenced with immunoSEQ multiplex PCR; TCRdb's copy has only in-frame clones and lacks some. This table holds roughly 330,000 clones, 80% to 90% found once. The specimen sequenced was peripheral blood. The receptors were gathered from a man in his thirties or forties with COVID-19, enrolled during active disease. Each CDR3 is given with its conserved first and last residue. Each record gives: CDR3 DNA, CDR3 protein, V gene, clone size, J gene, D gene. D genes are given only for firm matches. Size tells how often a clone was seen (once, few, many) or the class of an expanded clone, and some rows leave it out.

TGTGCCAGCAGCTCGTACTTGTCATCGACAGGGTTGATCTATGGCTACACCTTC,CASSSYLSSTGLIYGYTF,TRBV9,.,TRBJ1-2,TRBD1
TGCGCCAGCAGCTTGGAGATTGCAGGTGAGCAGTTCTTC,CASSLEIAGEQFF,TRBV5-1,.,TRBJ2-1,.
TGTGCCAGCAGTCGAGTACGACAGGGACGAAATCAGCCCCAGCATTTT,CASSRVRQGRNQPQHF,TRBV28,.,TRBJ1-5,TRBD1
TGTGCCAGCAGCCCCGACAGTCCCTACGAGCAGTACTTC,CASSPDSPYEQYF,TRBV5-5,.,TRBJ2-7,.
TGTGCCAGCAGGACAGGGGTTGGAGATTTAGAGACCCAGTACTTC,CASRTGVGDLETQYF,TRBV11-2,few,TRBJ2-5,TRBD1
TGCAGTGCGGAGCGGTCGGGTACGCAGTATTTT,CSAERSGTQYF,TRBV20-1,few,TRBJ2-3,.
TGTGCCAGCAGTTACAGGGGCACCTCCTACGAGCAGTACTTC,CASSYRGTSYEQYF,TRBV6-5,.,TRBJ2-7,.
TGCGCCAGCAGCCAAGAACTCAGGGGGACCGGGGAGCTGTTTTTT,CASSQELRGTGELFF,TRBV4-3,.,TRBJ2-2,TRBD1
TGTGCCAGTAGGACATCAGGGCTCGGCGGACCGGTCTTC,CASRTSGLGGPVF,TRBV12-3/TRBV12-4,.,TRBJ2-1,.
TGTGCCAGCAGCTGGGGACAGGGGAACCAAGAGACCCAGTACTTC,CASSWGQGNQETQYF,TRBV9,.,TRBJ2-5,TRBD1
TGTGCGGGGGCGGACCCCGGAGCCAAAAACATTCAGTACTTC,CAGADPGAKNIQYF,TRBV7-9,.,TRBJ2-4,.
TGTGCCAGCAGTTTACTCCCAGGTGTGGTCAATCAGCCCCAGCATTTT,CASSLLPGVVNQPQHF,TRBV27,.,TRBJ1-5,.
TGTGCCAGCAGCCCTCTCGGCGGGAGGATCGCAGATACGCAGTATTTT,CASSPLGGRIADTQYF,TRBV14,.,TRBJ2-3,TRBD2
TGTGCCAGCAGCTCTAGGACTAGCGAAGAGACCCAGTACTTC,CASSSRTSEETQYF,TRBV5-4,once,TRBJ2-5,TRBD2
TGTGCCAGCAGGGCTAGCGGGACCGCAGATACGCAGTATTTT,CASRASGTADTQYF,TRBV6-5,once,TRBJ2-3,TRBD2
TGTGCCAGCAGTTTAATCGGCGGGAGGTCAATATACGAGCAGTACTTC,CASSLIGGRSIYEQYF,TRBV28,many,TRBJ2-7,TRBD2
TGCAGTGCTAGTGACAGACTAGCGGGATACAATGAGCAGTTCTTC,CSASDRLAGYNEQFF,TRBV20-1,.,TRBJ2-1,TRBD2
TGTGCCAGCAGTGTAACAGCGAACACTGAAGCTTTCTTT,CASSVTANTEAFF,TRBV27,once,TRBJ1-1,.
TGTGCCAGCAGCTTGGGTTTTAGAACAGCAGGTATGAACACTGAAGCTTTCTTT,CASSLGFRTAGMNTEAFF,TRBV7-9,.,TRBJ1-1,.
TGTGCCAGCAGCTTAGAGTCAGGGGGCGGCTATGGCTACACCTTC,CASSLESGGGYGYTF,TRBV7-8,.,TRBJ1-2,TRBD1
TGTGCCAGCAGCCCCGCAGGGCAAGAGACCCAGTACTTC,CASSPAGQETQYF,TRBV5-6,few,TRBJ2-5,.
TGTGCCATCAGTGGAACAGTCTCGGATACGCAGTATTTT,CAISGTVSDTQYF,TRBV10-3,.,TRBJ2-3,.
TGTGCCAGCCGGGGTGGGACAGGGGGCGGTAGGGACTATGGCTACACCTTC,CASRGGTGGGRDYGYTF,TRBV2,.,TRBJ1-2,TRBD1
TGTGCCAGCAGCTCAGCGTTCGACGAGCAGTACTTC,CASSSAFDEQYF,TRBV5-6,.,TRBJ2-7,.
TGTGCCAGCAGCCGACAGGGATCCTACGAGCAGTACTTC,CASSRQGSYEQYF,TRBV5-8,.,TRBJ2-7,TRBD1
TGTGCCACCAGGGTTGGGTATGGCTACACCTTC,CATRVGYGYTF,TRBV19,.,TRBJ1-2,.
TGTGCCAGCAGCTTAGACCAGGGGCTCCTTAATAATTCACCCCTCCACTTT,CASSLDQGLLNNSPLHF,TRBV7-6,once,TRBJ1-6,.
TGCGCCAGCAGTCAACGCACGGGACAGGGAGTTTTGGGCAGGTTCTTC,CASSQRTGQGVLGRFF,TRBV23-1,.,TRBJ2-1,TRBD1